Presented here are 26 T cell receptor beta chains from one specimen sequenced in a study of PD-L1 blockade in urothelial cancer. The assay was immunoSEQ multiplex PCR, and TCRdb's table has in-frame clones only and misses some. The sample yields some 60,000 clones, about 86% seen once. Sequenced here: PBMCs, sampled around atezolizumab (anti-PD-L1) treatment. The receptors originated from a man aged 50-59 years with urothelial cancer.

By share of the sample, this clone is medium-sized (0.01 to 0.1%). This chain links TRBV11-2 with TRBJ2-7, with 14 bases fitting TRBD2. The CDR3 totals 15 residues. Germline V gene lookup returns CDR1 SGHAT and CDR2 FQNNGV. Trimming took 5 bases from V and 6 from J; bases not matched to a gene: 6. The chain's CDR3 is CASSPGLAGVPEQYF. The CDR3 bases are TGTGCCAGCAGCCCGGGACTAGCGGGAGTCCCCGAGCAGTACTTC.

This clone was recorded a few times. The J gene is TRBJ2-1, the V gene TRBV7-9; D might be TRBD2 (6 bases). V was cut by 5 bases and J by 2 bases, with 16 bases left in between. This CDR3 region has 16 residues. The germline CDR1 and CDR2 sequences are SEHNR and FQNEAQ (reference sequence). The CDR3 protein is CASSLGLGGTYNEQFF. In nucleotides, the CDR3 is TGTGCCAGCAGCCTGGGACTGGGGGGAACCTACAATGAGCAGTTCTTC. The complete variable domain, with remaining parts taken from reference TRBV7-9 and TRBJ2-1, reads DTGVSQNPRHKITKRGQNVTFRCDPISEHNRLYWYRQTLGQGPEFLTYFQNEAQLEKSRLLSDRFSAERPKGSFSTLEIQRTEQGDSAMYLCASSLGLGGTYNEQFFGPGTRLTVL.

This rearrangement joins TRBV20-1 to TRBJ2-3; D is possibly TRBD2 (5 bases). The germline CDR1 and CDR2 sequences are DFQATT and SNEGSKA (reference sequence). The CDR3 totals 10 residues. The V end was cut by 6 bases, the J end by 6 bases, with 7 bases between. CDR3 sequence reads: CSAKRDTQYF. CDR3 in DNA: TGCAGTGCCAAGCGGGATACGCAGTATTTT.

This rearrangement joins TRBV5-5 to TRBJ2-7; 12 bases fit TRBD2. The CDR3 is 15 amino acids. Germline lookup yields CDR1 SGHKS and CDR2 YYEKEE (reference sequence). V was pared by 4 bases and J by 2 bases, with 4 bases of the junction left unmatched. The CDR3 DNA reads TGTGCCAGCAGCCGGACTAGCGGGATCACCTACGAGCAGTACTTC. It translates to CASSRTSGITYEQYF.

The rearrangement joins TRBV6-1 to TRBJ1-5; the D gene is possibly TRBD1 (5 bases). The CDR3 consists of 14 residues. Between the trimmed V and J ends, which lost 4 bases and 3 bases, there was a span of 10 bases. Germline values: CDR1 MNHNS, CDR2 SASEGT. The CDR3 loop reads CASSAGMTNQPQHF. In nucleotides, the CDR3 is TGTGCCAGCAGTGCAGGGATGACCAATCAGCCCCAGCATTTT.

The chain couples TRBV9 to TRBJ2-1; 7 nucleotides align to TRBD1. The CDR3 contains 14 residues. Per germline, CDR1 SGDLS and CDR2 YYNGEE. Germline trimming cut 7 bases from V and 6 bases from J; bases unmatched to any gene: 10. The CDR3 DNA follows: TGTGCCAGCGGGACAGAGAGCACAAGCAATGAGCAGTTCTTC. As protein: CASGTESTSNEQFF.

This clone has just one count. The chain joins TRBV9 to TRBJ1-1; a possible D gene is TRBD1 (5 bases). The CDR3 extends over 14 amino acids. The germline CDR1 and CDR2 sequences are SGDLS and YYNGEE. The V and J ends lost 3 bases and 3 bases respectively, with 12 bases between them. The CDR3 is CASSARQSYTEAFF. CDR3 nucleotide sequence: TGTGCCAGCAGCGCCAGACAGTCGTACACTGAAGCTTTCTTT.

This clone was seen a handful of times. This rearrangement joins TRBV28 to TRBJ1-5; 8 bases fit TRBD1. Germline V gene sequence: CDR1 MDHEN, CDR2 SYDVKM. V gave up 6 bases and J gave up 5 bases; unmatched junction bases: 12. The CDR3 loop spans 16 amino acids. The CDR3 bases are TGTGCCAGCAGGGGCGACAGGGGAATTTGGCATCAGCCCCAGCATTTT. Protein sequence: CASRGDRGIWHQPQHF.

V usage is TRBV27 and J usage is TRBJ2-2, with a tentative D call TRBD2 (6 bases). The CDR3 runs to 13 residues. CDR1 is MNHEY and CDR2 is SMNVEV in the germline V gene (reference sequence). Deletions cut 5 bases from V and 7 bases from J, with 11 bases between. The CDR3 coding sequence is TGTGCCAGCAGTCCTTCGGGGGACGGGGAGCTGTTTTTT. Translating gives CASSPSGDGELFF.

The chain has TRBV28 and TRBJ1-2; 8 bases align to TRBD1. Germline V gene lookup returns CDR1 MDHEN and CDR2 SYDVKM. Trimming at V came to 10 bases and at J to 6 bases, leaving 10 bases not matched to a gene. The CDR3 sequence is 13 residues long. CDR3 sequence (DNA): TGTGCCATTAGACAGGGGCTACATAATGGCTACACCTTC. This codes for CAIRQGLHNGYTF.

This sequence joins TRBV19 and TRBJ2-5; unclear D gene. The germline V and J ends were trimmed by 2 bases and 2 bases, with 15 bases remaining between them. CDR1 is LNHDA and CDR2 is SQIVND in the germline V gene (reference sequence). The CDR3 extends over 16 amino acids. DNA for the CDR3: TGTGCCAGTAGTATATCGGCGGCCCTTGGGCAAGAGACCCAGTACTTC. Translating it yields CASSISAALGQETQYF.

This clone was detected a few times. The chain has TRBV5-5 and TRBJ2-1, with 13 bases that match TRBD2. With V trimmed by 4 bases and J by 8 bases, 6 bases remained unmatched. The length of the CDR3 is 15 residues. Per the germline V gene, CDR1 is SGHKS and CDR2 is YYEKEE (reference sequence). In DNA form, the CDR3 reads TGTGCCAGCAGCCGGACTAGCGGGAGTCGCTATGAGCAGTTCTTC. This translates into CASSRTSGSRYEQFF.

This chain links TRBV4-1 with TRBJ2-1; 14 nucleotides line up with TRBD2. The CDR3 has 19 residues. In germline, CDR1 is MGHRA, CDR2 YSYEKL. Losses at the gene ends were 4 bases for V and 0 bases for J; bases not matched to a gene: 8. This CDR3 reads CASSRSGTSGGSSYNEQFF. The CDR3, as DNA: TGCGCCAGCAGCCGATCGGGGACTAGCGGGGGAAGCTCCTACAATGAGCAGTTCTTC.

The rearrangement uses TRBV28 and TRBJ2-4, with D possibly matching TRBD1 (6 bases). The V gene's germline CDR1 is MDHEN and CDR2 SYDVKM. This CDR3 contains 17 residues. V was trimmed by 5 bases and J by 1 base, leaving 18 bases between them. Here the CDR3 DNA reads TGTGCCAGCAGTGCAGGGGCGTTTCGCTATGCCAAAAACATTCAGTACTTC. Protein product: CASSAGAFRYAKNIQYF.

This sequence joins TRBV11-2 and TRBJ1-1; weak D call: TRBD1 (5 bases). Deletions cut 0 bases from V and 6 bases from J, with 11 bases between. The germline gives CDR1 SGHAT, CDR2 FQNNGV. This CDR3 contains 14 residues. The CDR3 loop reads CASSLEAGIAEAFF. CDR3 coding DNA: TGTGCCAGCAGCTTAGAGGCAGGGATCGCTGAAGCTTTCTTT.

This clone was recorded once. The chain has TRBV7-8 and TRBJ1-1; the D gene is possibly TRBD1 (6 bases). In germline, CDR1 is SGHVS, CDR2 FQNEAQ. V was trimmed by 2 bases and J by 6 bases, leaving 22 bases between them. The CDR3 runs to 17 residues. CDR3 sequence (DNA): TGTGCCAGCAGCTTAAGGGGTTATACAGGGACTATCGCTGAAGCTTTCTTT. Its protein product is CASSLRGYTGTIAEAFF. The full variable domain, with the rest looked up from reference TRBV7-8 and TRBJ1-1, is GAGVSQSPRYKVAKRGQDVALRCDPISGHVSLFWYQQALGQGPEFLTYFQNEAQLDKSGLPSDRFFAERPEGSVSTLKIQRTQQEDSAVYLCASSLRGYTGTIAEAFFGQGTRLTVV.

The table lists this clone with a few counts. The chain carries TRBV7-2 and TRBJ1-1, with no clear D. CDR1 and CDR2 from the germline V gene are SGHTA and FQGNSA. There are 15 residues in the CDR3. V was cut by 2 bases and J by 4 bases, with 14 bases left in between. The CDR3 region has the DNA TGTGCCAGCAGCTTACCCGGCACAGTTGGCACTGAAGCTTTCTTT. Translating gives CASSLPGTVGTEAFF.

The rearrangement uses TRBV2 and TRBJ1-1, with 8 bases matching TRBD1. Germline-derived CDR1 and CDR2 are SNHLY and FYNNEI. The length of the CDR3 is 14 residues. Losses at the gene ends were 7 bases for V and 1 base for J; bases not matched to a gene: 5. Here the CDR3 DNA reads TGTGCCAGCACTGCGGGACAGGCGAACACTGAAGCTTTCTTT. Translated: CASTAGQANTEAFF.

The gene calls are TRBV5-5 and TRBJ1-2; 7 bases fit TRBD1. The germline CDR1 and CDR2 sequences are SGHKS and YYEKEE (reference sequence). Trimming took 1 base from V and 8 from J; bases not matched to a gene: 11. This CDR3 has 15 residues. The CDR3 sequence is CASSLHGTGVGGYTF. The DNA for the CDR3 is TGTGCCAGCAGCTTGCACGGAACAGGGGTTGGAGGCTACACCTTC.

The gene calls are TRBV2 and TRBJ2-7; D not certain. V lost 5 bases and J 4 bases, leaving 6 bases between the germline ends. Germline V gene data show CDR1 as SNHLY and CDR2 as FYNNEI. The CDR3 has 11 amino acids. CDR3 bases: TGTGCCAGCAGTATATATTACGAGCAGTACTTC. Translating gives CASSIYYEQYF. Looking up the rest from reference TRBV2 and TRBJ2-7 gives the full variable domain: EPEVTQTPSHQVTQMGQEVILRCVPISNHLYFYWYRQILGQKVEFLVSFYNNEISEKSEIFDDQFSVERPDGSNFTLKIRSTKLEDSAMYFCASSIYYEQYFGPGTRLTVT.

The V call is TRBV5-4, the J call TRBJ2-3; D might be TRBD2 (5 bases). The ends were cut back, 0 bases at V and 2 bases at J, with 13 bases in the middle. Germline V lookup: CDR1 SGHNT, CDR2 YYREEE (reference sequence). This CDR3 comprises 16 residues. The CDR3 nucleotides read TGTGCCAGCAGCTTGGACCTAGCCGTAACCACAGATACGCAGTATTTT. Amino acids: CASSLDLAVTTDTQYF.

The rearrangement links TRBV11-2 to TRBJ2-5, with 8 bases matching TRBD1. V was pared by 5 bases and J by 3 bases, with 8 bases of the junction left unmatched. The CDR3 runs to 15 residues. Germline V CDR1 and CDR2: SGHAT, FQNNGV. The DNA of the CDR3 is TGTGCCAGCAGCCCCGGACAGGGTACCAAAGAGACCCAGTACTTC. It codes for CASSPGQGTKETQYF. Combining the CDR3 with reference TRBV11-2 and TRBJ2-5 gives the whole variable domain EAGVAQSPRYKIIEKRQSVAFWCNPISGHATLYWYQQILGQGPKLLIQFQNNGVVDDSQLPKDRFSAERLKGVDSTLKIQPAKLEDSAVYLCASSPGQGTKETQYFGPGTRLLVL.

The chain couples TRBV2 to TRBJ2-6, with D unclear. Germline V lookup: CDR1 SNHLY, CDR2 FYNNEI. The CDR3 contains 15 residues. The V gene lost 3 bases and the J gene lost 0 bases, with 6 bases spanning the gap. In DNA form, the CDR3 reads TGTGCCAGCAGTGACTTTTCCTCTGGGGCCAACGTCCTGACTTTC. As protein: CASSDFSSGANVLTF.

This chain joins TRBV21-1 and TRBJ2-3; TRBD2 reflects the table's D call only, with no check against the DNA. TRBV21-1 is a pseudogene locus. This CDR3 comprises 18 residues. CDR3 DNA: TGTGCCAGCAGCAAACCAACCCCCGGAGTGCCCTTCACAGATACGCAGTATTTT. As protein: CASSKPTPGVPFTDTQYF.

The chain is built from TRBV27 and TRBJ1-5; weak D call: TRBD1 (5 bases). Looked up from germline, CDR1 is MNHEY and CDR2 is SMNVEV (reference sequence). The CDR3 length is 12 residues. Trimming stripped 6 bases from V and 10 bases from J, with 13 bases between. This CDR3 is CASRAGGGPQHF. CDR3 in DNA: TGTGCCAGCAGGGCAGGCGGGGGACCCCAGCATTTT.

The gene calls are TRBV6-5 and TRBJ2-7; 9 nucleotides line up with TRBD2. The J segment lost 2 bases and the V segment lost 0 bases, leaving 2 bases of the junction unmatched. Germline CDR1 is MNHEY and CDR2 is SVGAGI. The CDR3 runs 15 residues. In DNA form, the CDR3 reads TGTGCCAGCAGTTACTCGGCTAGCGGGACCTACGAGCAGTACTTC. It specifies CASSYSASGTYEQYF.